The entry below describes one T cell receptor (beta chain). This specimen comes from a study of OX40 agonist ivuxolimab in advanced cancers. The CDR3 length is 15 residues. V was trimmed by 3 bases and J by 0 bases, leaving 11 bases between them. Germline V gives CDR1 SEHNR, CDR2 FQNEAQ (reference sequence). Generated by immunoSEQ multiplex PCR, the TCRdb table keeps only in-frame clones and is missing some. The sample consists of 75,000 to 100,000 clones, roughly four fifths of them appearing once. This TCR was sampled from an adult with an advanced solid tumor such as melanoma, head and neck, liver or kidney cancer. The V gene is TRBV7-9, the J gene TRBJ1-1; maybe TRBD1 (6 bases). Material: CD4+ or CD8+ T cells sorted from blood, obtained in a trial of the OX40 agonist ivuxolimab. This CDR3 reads CASSFQGTLNTEAFF. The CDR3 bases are TGTGCCAGCAGCTTCCAGGGGACACTGAACACTGAAGCTTTCTTT.